Below are 22 T cell receptor beta chains sequenced from a single sample in a study of human T cells and chemical hapten exposure. Noted treatment: therapeutic diphenylcyclopropenone sensitization with weekly scalp DPC. Unique molecular identifiers were affixed to discrete cDNA molecules within the library. TCRdb itself ran the reads through MiXCR, one entry per CDR3 protein. The sample contains thousands of distinct CDR3 sequences, approximately 50% of which appear only once. The material was whole blood, obtained before DPC sensitization or 2, 6, or about 24 weeks after (not recorded which). The source is an adult with alopecia areata. Some clones in this sample may be carry-over from other donors' samples. This table probably holds off-target reads from a library built for another chain.

The V call is TRBV18, the J call TRBJ2-7; no reliable D call. The CDR3 totals 14 residues. CDR1 is KGHSH, CDR2 LQKENI, per germline. Trimming pared 2 bases from V and 3 bases from J, leaving 11 bases between. CDR3 in DNA: TGTGCCAGCTCACCATCGGAAGGGAACTACGAGCAGTACTTC. Its translation is CASSPSEGNYEQYF.

A few counts support this clonotype. The chain recombines TRBV4-3 with TRBJ2-1, with 10 bases aligning to TRBD2. The CDR3 loop spans 16 amino acids. The germline CDR1 and CDR2 sequences are LGHNA and YSLEER. V lost 0 bases to trimming and J lost 4 bases; unmatched junction nucleotides: 3. The CDR3 loop is CASSQEVAGGYNEQFF. CDR3 nucleotide sequence: TGCGCCAGCAGCCAAGAGGTAGCGGGGGGATACAATGAGCAGTTCTTC.

This clonotype was observed once. This chain connects TRBV7-8 to TRBJ2-1; TRBD1 aligns across 9 bases. CDR1 is SGHVS, CDR2 FQNEAQ, per germline. This CDR3 comprises 17 residues. V lost 0 bases, J lost 0 bases, and 3 bases stayed unmatched. This CDR3 reads CASSLARGQGSYNEQFF. DNA of the CDR3: TGTGCCAGCAGCTTAGCTCGGGGACAGGGCTCCTACAATGAGCAGTTCTTC.

J is TRBJ2-1 and V is TRBV18, with a possible D match to TRBD2 (5 bases). Trimming removed 1 base at V and 8 bases at J, with 9 bases between. CDR3 length: 13 amino acids. Germline V gene data show CDR1 as KGHSH and CDR2 as LQKENI. The CDR3 region is CASSPLSSYEQFF. The CDR3 DNA sequence: TGTGCCAGCTCACCACTGTCTAGCTATGAGCAGTTCTTC.

The rearrangement uses TRBV5-1 and TRBJ2-5; a possible D gene is TRBD2 (5 bases). Germline CDR1 SGHRS, CDR2 YFSETQ. The V gene lost 5 bases and the J gene lost 4 bases, with 12 bases spanning the gap. The CDR3 covers 13 residues. The CDR3 region is CASSLGGGETQYF. The CDR3 bases are TGCGCCAGCAGTCTTGGAGGCGGAGAGACCCAGTACTTC. The complete variable domain, with remaining parts taken from reference TRBV5-1 and TRBJ2-5, reads KAGVTQTPRYLIKTRGQQVTLSCSPISGHRSVSWYQQTPGQGLQFLFEYFSETQRNKGNFPGRFSGRQFSNSRSEMNVSTLELGDSALYLCASSLGGGETQYFGPGTRLLVL.

This chain connects TRBV18 to TRBJ1-5; no reliable D call. The germline gives CDR1 KGHSH, CDR2 LQKENI. This CDR3 is built from 14 residues. V was clipped by 3 bases and J by 9 bases, with 15 bases between them. The CDR3 sequence is CASSPAHGRMPQHF. CDR3 nucleotide sequence: TGTGCCAGCTCACCGGCCCACGGACGAATGCCCCAGCATTTT.

This clonotype occurred a few times. The chain employs TRBV2 and TRBJ2-7; D is uncertain. The CDR3 sequence is 13 residues long. CDR1 is SNHLY and CDR2 is FYNNEI in the germline V gene. V was shortened by 3 bases and J by 1 base, with 7 bases between the two germline ends. CDR3 in amino acids: CASSERLSYEQYF. Here the CDR3 DNA reads TGTGCCAGCAGTGAGCGACTGTCCTACGAGCAGTACTTC.

The sample holds a few counts of this clonotype. V gene TRBV5-6 combines with J gene TRBJ2-3; tentatively, D is TRBD1 or TRBD2 (5 bases each). The V end was cut by 2 bases, the J end by 2 bases, with 12 bases between. The CDR3 runs to 15 residues. Germline V lookup: CDR1 SGHDT, CDR2 YYEEEE. The chain's CDR3 is CASSFEGLFTDTQYF. CDR3 nucleotides: TGTGCCAGCAGCTTCGAGGGGCTTTTCACAGATACGCAGTATTTT.

The CDR3 reads CASSSPRGLAGAYEQYF. The CDR3, as DNA: TGTGCCAGCAGCTCCCCGAGGGGACTAGCGGGAGCCTACGAGCAGTACTTC. V and J are TRBV13 and TRBJ2-7; the match to TRBD2 covers 14 bases. The V gene end was trimmed by 4 bases and the J gene end by 2 bases; junction bases not matched to a gene: 7. The germline V gene has CDR1 PRHDT and CDR2 FYEKMQ (reference sequence). The length of the CDR3 is 17 residues.

The chain employs TRBV5-1 and TRBJ2-1; tentatively, D is TRBD2 (6 bases). The CDR3 covers 15 residues. Germline CDR1 SGHRS, CDR2 YFSETQ. V gave up 6 bases and J gave up 5 bases, with 18 bases separating them. The CDR3 nucleotides read TGCGCCAGCACCATATCTAGCTGGGGGGACAATGAGCAGTTCTTC. It translates to CASTISSWGDNEQFF. Using reference TRBV5-1 and TRBJ2-1 for the parts outside the CDR3, the full variable domain is KAGVTQTPRYLIKTRGQQVTLSCSPISGHRSVSWYQQTPGQGLQFLFEYFSETQRNKGNFPGRFSGRQFSNSRSEMNVSTLELGDSALYLCASTISSWGDNEQFFGPGTRLTVL.

CDR3 sequence (DNA): TGTGCCAGCAGCTTAGCGGGAGACTCCTACAATGAGCAGTTCTTC. Amino acids: CASSLAGDSYNEQFF. This chain joins TRBV7-8 and TRBJ2-1, with D maybe TRBD2 (5 bases). V was pared by 0 bases and J by 0 bases, with 6 bases between. The length of the CDR3 is 15 residues. The V gene's germline CDR1 is SGHVS and CDR2 FQNEAQ.

This chain uses TRBV7-9 with TRBJ1-6; no definite D call. This CDR3 spans 16 amino acids. V lost 5 bases and J 8 bases, leaving 19 bases between the germline ends. The V gene's germline CDR1 is SEHNR and CDR2 FQNEAQ (reference sequence). CDR3 DNA: TGTGCCAGCAGCCCCCCGGTTTTCCCGGGCGATTCACCCCTCCACTTT. This encodes CASSPPVFPGDSPLHF.

The rearrangement joins TRBV20-1 to TRBJ2-2; D remains ambiguous. The ends were cut back, 4 bases at V and 3 bases at J, with 6 bases in the middle. The CDR3 is 12 residues long. CDR1 and CDR2 (germline): DFQATT, SNEGSKA (reference sequence). CDR3 sequence reads: CSAKDHTGELFF. The CDR3 DNA is TGCAGTGCTAAGGACCACACCGGGGAGCTGTTTTTT.

The genes are TRBV7-9 and TRBJ2-3; D ambiguous. There are 11 residues in the CDR3. Germline V gene data show CDR1 as SEHNR and CDR2 as FQNEAQ (reference sequence). Trimming left V 6 bases short and J 2 bases short, with 3 bases between. CDR3 nucleotide sequence: TGTGCCAGCAGTCCCACAGATACGCAGTATTTT. It codes for CASSPTDTQYF.

This clonotype was recorded only once. V usage is TRBV24-1 and J usage is TRBJ2-3, with 7 bases identical to TRBD1. Germline lookup yields CDR1 KGHDR and CDR2 SFDVKD. This CDR3 contains 19 residues. The V gene end was trimmed by 3 bases and the J gene end by 3 bases; junction bases not matched to a gene: 17. CDR3 DNA sequence: TGTGCCACCAGTGATCAGATGACAACAGGGGAATTCTTGACAGATACGCAGTATTTT. Amino acid sequence: CATSDQMTTGEFLTDTQYF.

The chain recombines TRBV7-6 with TRBJ2-5; D is possibly TRBD1 (6 bases). Germline V CDR1 and CDR2: SGHVS, FNYEAQ. The CDR3 totals 17 residues. The V and J ends lost 4 bases and 5 bases respectively, with 23 bases between them. CDR3 sequence: CASSSQWGLRLRETQYF. As DNA, the CDR3 is TGTGCCAGCAGCTCCCAATGGGGGCTCCGGTTGCGGGAGACCCAGTACTTC.

This clonotype has a handful of counts. The gene calls are TRBV5-1 and TRBJ2-1; a possible D gene is TRBD2 (6 bases). Germline-derived CDR1 and CDR2 are SGHRS and YFSETQ. V was clipped by 4 bases and J by 0 bases, with 11 bases between them. The CDR3 length is 15 residues. CDR3 nucleotide sequence: TGCGCCAGCAGCCGGGACTTCAGCTCCTACAATGAGCAGTTCTTC. Its translation: CASSRDFSSYNEQFF.

The chain combines TRBV6-1 with TRBJ2-3, with D possibly matching TRBD2 (7 bases). The CDR3 has 14 residues. V was cut by 7 bases and J by 5 bases, with 16 bases left in between. CDR1 and CDR2 from the germline V gene are MNHNS and SASEGT. CDR3 bases: TGTGCCAGCACCCTGGGGGGGCCGTTAGATACGCAGTATTTT. Its translation: CASTLGGPLDTQYF.

V usage is TRBV5-6 and J usage is TRBJ2-1; 8 bases are a match to TRBD2. The V segment lost 0 bases and the J segment 0 bases; nucleotides outside the gene matches: 2. The CDR3 is 16 amino acids. Germline lookup yields CDR1 SGHDT and CDR2 YYEEEE. This CDR3 is CASSLGSGSSYNEQFF. DNA for the CDR3: TGTGCCAGCAGCTTGGGGAGCGGGAGCTCCTACAATGAGCAGTTCTTC.

This clonotype was counted between two and nine times. The chain links TRBV5-8 to TRBJ2-7; D not resolved. The V and J ends lost 1 base and 1 base respectively, with 21 bases between them. This CDR3 has 18 amino acids. Germline V gene lookup returns CDR1 SGHTS and CDR2 YDEGEE. CDR3 loop: CASSLPPVVAVTSYEQYF. The CDR3 DNA reads TGTGCCAGCAGCTTGCCCCCCGTAGTAGCTGTTACATCCTACGAGCAGTACTTC.

The J gene is TRBJ2-7, the V gene TRBV7-6; D is ambiguous. Germline values: CDR1 SGHVS, CDR2 FNYEAQ. The ends were cut back, 1 base at V and 2 bases at J, with 9 bases in the middle. The CDR3 has 14 residues. The CDR3 DNA reads as TGTGCCAGCAGCTTAGAGCCGGTAGCCTACGAGCAGTACTTC. Encoded protein: CASSLEPVAYEQYF. The full variable domain, its missing parts supplied by reference TRBV7-6 and TRBJ2-7, is GAGVSQSPRYKVTKRGQDVALRCDPISGHVSLYWYRQALGQGPEFLTYFNYEAQQDKSGLPNDRFSAERPEGSISTLTIQRTEQRDSAMYRCASSLEPVAYEQYFGPGTRLTVT.

This clonotype occurred a few times. As DNA, the CDR3 is TGTGCCAGCAGCCCTTACGGGAGCCTGATGACGAAGTACTTC. This gives the protein CASSPYGSLMTKYF. This sequence joins TRBV7-8 and TRBJ2-5; possibly TRBD2 for D (6 bases). The CDR3 has 14 residues. Germline loops: CDR1 SGHVS, CDR2 FQNEAQ. Trimming shortened V by 5 bases and J by 12 bases, and 22 bases separated the two germline ends.